These 21 T cell receptor beta chains originate from one sample sequenced in a study of cytomegalovirus exposure and HLA in healthy donors. The PCR contained 60 Vbeta and 13 Jbeta primers. Here immunoSEQ multiplex PCR was the method, and the copy in TCRdb shows in-frame clones only, minus some. Of approximately 150,000 clones listed, over 80% are singletons. The specimen was PBMCs. The source is a male donor in good health and CMV-seronegative.

J is TRBJ2-7 and V is TRBV7-2; possible D gene TRBD2, 5 bases. Germline V gene lookup returns CDR1 SGHTA and CDR2 FQGNSA. The CDR3 has 14 amino acids. The germline V and J ends were trimmed by 1 base and 4 bases, with 11 bases remaining between them. The CDR3 sequence: CASSLGGLGYEQYF. The CDR3 DNA reads as TGTGCCAGCAGCTTAGGCGGGTTGGGGTACGAGCAGTACTTC.

The chain couples TRBV2 to TRBJ1-2, with D maybe TRBD1 (5 bases). The CDR3 extends over 14 amino acids. CDR1 and CDR2 (germline): SNHLY, FYNNEI. Trimming removed 3 bases from V and 3 bases from J, with 11 bases in between. The CDR3, as DNA: TGTGCCAGCAGTGATTTGGGGGGGGACTATGGCTACACCTTC. This encodes CASSDLGGDYGYTF.

The chain carries TRBV18 and TRBJ2-7; 8 nucleotides line up with TRBD1. Germline V gene lookup returns CDR1 KGHSH and CDR2 LQKENI. CDR3 length: 14 amino acids. V lost 2 bases, J lost 6 bases, and 6 bases stayed unmatched. The CDR3 spells CASSPGQGNAEQYF. In nucleotides, the CDR3 is TGTGCCAGCTCACCAGGACAGGGCAATGCCGAGCAGTACTTC.

Comments on this clone: This sample includes further DNA sequences coding for the same CDR3. The rearrangement links TRBV28 to TRBJ2-7; 8 bases fit TRBD2. Germline V gives CDR1 MDHEN, CDR2 SYDVKM. The CDR3 totals 16 residues. V shed 2 bases and J 2 bases; nucleotides not matched to a gene: 8. CDR3 residues: CASSLSLAGLTYEQYF. For the CDR3, the DNA is TGTGCCAGCAGTTTAAGCCTAGCGGGTTTAACCTACGAGCAGTACTTC.

This clone has only a few counts. This rearrangement joins TRBV28 to TRBJ1-4, with TRBD1 identical over 12 bases. Germline assignment: CDR1 MDHEN and CDR2 SYDVKM. Unmatched junction bases numbered 11, after V lost 4 bases and J lost 8 bases. This CDR3 region has 17 residues. The CDR3 DNA follows: TGTGCCAGCAGTTCCCGGGACAGGGGGCGCCTCGTGGAAAAACTGTTTTTT. The encoded protein is CASSSRDRGRLVEKLFF.

The chain has TRBV4-1 and TRBJ1-5; no reliable D call. Trimming removed 0 bases at V and 1 base at J, with 4 bases between. The CDR3 loop spans 14 amino acids. From germline, CDR1 is MGHRA and CDR2 YSYEKL. In DNA form, the CDR3 reads TGCGCCAGCAGCCAAGACGTGAGCAATCAGCCCCAGCATTTT. Protein sequence: CASSQDVSNQPQHF.

This clone has more than one count but fewer than ten. The chain joins TRBV14 to TRBJ2-7; D is uncertain. Germline CDR1 reads SGHDN; CDR2 reads FVKESK. This CDR3 spans 12 amino acids. The ends were cut back, 2 bases at V and 4 bases at J, with 6 bases in the middle. DNA for the CDR3: TGTGCCAGCAGCCAAATCTTATACGAGCAGTACTTC. Its translation: CASSQILYEQYF.

This chain joins TRBV6-5 and TRBJ2-7, with TRBD1 as a possible D gene (5 bases). Trimming left V 4 bases short and J 2 bases short, with 15 bases between. In germline, CDR1 is MNHEY, CDR2 SVGAGI. There are 15 residues in the CDR3. CDR3 bases: TGTGCCAGCAGTTTAATAGGGGTCCCCGCCTACGAGCAGTACTTC. Translation gives CASSLIGVPAYEQYF.

The rearrangement uses TRBV6-6 and TRBJ1-5; maybe TRBD1 (5 bases). The length of the CDR3 is 13 residues. Per the germline V gene, CDR1 is MNHNY and CDR2 is SVGAGI (reference sequence). The V and J ends lost 4 bases and 7 bases respectively, with 11 bases between them. The chain's CDR3 is CASSLGAVQPQHF. The CDR3 bases are TGTGCCAGCAGTTTAGGGGCAGTCCAGCCCCAGCATTTT.

The chain links TRBV7-3 to TRBJ1-3, with TRBD1 as a possible D gene (5 bases). Germline CDR1 and CDR2: SGHTA and FQGTGA. The CDR3 sequence is 14 residues long. V was trimmed by 5 bases and J by 3 bases, leaving 11 bases between them. The CDR3 is CASSPGELGNTIYF. CDR3 coding DNA: TGTGCCAGCAGCCCGGGGGAGCTTGGAAACACCATATATTTT.

The rearrangement links TRBV29-1 to TRBJ2-5; a possible D gene is TRBD1 (6 bases). CDR3 size: 11 residues. Germline loops: CDR1 SQVTM, CDR2 ANQGSEA. V lost 7 bases and J lost 11, with 17 bases in between. The chain's CDR3 is CSAKRGTPQYF. The CDR3 DNA is TGCAGCGCGAAAAGGGGGACACCTCAGTACTTC.

V and J are TRBV2 and TRBJ1-5; D may be TRBD1 (6 bases). Per germline, CDR1 SNHLY and CDR2 FYNNEI. The CDR3 is 15 amino acids. V was trimmed by 3 bases and J by 7 bases, leaving 16 bases between them. The CDR3 DNA reads TGTGCCAGCAGTGATTGGGGACAAATAGGGCAGCCCCAGCATTTT. It translates to CASSDWGQIGQPQHF.

The chain employs TRBV5-1 and TRBJ2-5, with 8 bases fitting TRBD1. With 6 bases clipped from V and 4 bases from J, the junction kept 8 bases outside the gene matches. The CDR3 covers 14 residues. Per germline, CDR1 SGHRS and CDR2 YFSETQ. The CDR3 DNA reads TGCGCCAGCACCCTGACAGGGGTGGTAGAGACCCAGTACTTC. It translates to CASTLTGVVETQYF.

This clone was seen a handful of times. This sequence joins TRBV5-6 and TRBJ2-7; 8 bases are a match to TRBD1. The germline CDR1 and CDR2 sequences are SGHDT and YYEEEE. The CDR3 extends over 15 amino acids. After removal of 4 bases from V and 2 bases from J, the junction contained 8 bases not matched to a gene. The CDR3 DNA sequence: TGTGCCAGCAGCATCGGACAGGGTTGGGCCTACGAGCAGTACTTC. Protein product: CASSIGQGWAYEQYF. The variable domain in full, completed from reference TRBV5-6 and TRBJ2-7, reads DAGVTQSPTHLIKTRGQQVTLRCSPKSGHDTVSWYQQALGQGPQFIFQYYEEEERQRGNFPDRFSGHQFPNYSSELNVNALLLGDSALYLCASSIGQGWAYEQYFGPGTRLTVT.

This rearrangement joins TRBV4-2 to TRBJ1-2, with D possibly matching TRBD1 (5 bases). Germline CDR1 LGHNA, CDR2 YNFKEQ. Trimming took off 0 bases at V and 7 bases at J, with 15 bases between the two ends. The CDR3 spans 15 residues. This CDR3 reads CASSQDAQGKGGYTF. DNA of the CDR3: TGTGCCAGCAGCCAAGATGCCCAGGGAAAAGGTGGCTACACCTTC.

The genes are TRBV11-2 and TRBJ1-2; the match to TRBD1 covers 9 bases. J lost 5 bases, V lost 5 bases, and 12 bases had no gene match. The germline CDR1 and CDR2 sequences are SGHAT and FQNNGV. The CDR3 runs to 16 residues. For the CDR3, the DNA is TGTGCCAGCAGCCCCAGCGGACAGGGGAGCCAATATGGCTACACCTTC. It specifies CASSPSGQGSQYGYTF.

This clone was seen more than once but under ten times. The J gene is TRBJ1-4, the V gene TRBV4-1; 9 nucleotides match TRBD1. Germline values: CDR1 MGHRA, CDR2 YSYEKL. The ends lost 4 bases at V and 4 bases at J; junction bases unmatched: 1. The CDR3 contains 14 residues. The chain's CDR3 is CASSPGQGNEKLFF. As DNA, the CDR3 is TGCGCCAGCAGCCCGGGACAGGGTAATGAAAAACTGTTTTTT.

The rearrangement uses TRBV2 and TRBJ1-1; D not certain. V dropped 4 bases and J dropped 1 base, with 7 bases sitting between them. This CDR3 contains 13 residues. Looked up from germline, CDR1 is SNHLY and CDR2 is FYNNEI. The CDR3 region is CASSVARNTEAFF. The CDR3 DNA sequence: TGTGCCAGCAGTGTTGCCAGGAACACTGAAGCTTTCTTT.

The V and J genes are TRBV5-1 and TRBJ2-1; 15 bases align to TRBD2. V lost 4 bases and J lost 10; bases outside the gene matches: 6. The CDR3 sequence is 15 residues long. Germline V lookup: CDR1 SGHRS, CDR2 YFSETQ. The CDR3 protein is CASSPGTSGGREQFF. CDR3 DNA: TGCGCCAGCAGCCCGGGGACTAGCGGGGGGCGGGAGCAGTTCTTC.

This chain uses TRBV13 with TRBJ1-2, with D tentatively TRBD1 (5 bases). V was trimmed by 4 bases and J by 1 base, leaving 10 bases between them. Per the germline V gene, CDR1 is PRHDT and CDR2 is FYEKMQ (reference sequence). CDR3 length: 14 amino acids. CDR3 sequence: CASSSGLFNYGYTF. CDR3 sequence (DNA): TGTGCCAGCAGCTCAGGGTTATTTAACTATGGCTACACCTTC. The variable domain in full, with the rest retrieved from reference TRBV13 and TRBJ1-2, is AAGVIQSPRHLIKEKRETATLKCYPIPRHDTVYWYQQGPGQDPQFLISFYEKMQSDKGSIPDRFSAQQFSDYHSELNMSSLELGDSALYFCASSSGLFNYGYTFGSGTRLTVV.

The chain carries TRBV5-1 and TRBJ1-6, with 8 bases fitting TRBD1. Germline lookup yields CDR1 SGHRS and CDR2 YFSETQ. The CDR3 runs 15 residues. Germline trimming cut 1 base from V and 8 bases from J; bases unmatched to any gene: 5. CDR3: CASSLMTGEDSPLHF. Here the CDR3 DNA reads TGCGCCAGCAGCTTGATGACAGGGGAAGATTCACCCCTCCACTTT.